Shown below are 28 T cell receptor beta chains from a single sample sequenced in a study of blood T cells in healthy people across ages. Combining a sample-barcoded 5' primer with a J-beta primer mix, a second PCR ran for roughly 7 to 12 cycles. Each CDR3 protein gets one entry after TCRdb re-called the 5' RACE reads with MiXCR. The sample consists of 1.5 million to 2 million distinct CDR3 sequences, approximately 28% of them appearing once. The sample comprised blood. These TCRs come from a woman in her twenties or thirties in good health.

The chain uses TRBV29-1 and TRBJ2-1; D may match TRBD1 or TRBD2 (5 bases each). The assigned J gene may be wrong: the sequence end matches TRBJ2-7 better. CDR1 is SQVTM, CDR2 ANQGSEA, per germline. This CDR3 region has 15 residues. DNA of the CDR3: TGCAGCGTTGGGGATTGGGGGAAAGCCTACAATGAGCAGTACTTC. Encoded protein: CSVGDWGKAYNEQYF.

A word on this clonotype: One end of the junction varies from germline; a read error may be responsible. The chain carries TRBV28 and TRBJ1-2; D is uncertain. CDR1 MDHEN and CDR2 SYDVKM come from the germline V gene. The CDR3 covers 12 residues. The CDR3 coding sequence is TGTGCCAGCAGTGCCCTTAACCATGGCTACACCTTC. Translated, it gives CASSALNHGYTF.

This clonotype was observed a few times. The chain uses TRBV11-2 and TRBJ2-7; D is perhaps TRBD1 (7 bases). V dropped 2 bases and J dropped 2 bases, with 13 bases sitting between them. The CDR3 sequence is 15 residues long. Per germline, CDR1 SGHAT and CDR2 FQNNGV. The CDR3 loop is CASSLRGTVTYEQYF. For the CDR3, the DNA is TGTGCCAGCAGCTTACGCGGGACAGTGACCTACGAGCAGTACTTC. Combining the CDR3 with reference TRBV11-2 and TRBJ2-7 gives the whole variable domain EAGVAQSPRYKIIEKRQSVAFWCNPISGHATLYWYQQILGQGPKLLIQFQNNGVVDDSQLPKDRFSAERLKGVDSTLKIQPAKLEDSAVYLCASSLRGTVTYEQYFGPGTRLTVT.

This clonotype was counted many times. The chain carries TRBV5-1 and TRBJ2-7; 9 nucleotides line up with TRBD2. V lost 3 bases to trimming and J lost 5 bases; unmatched junction nucleotides: 6. Germline V CDR1 and CDR2: SGHRS, YFSETQ. The CDR3 sequence is 14 residues long. The CDR3 bases are TGCGCCAGCAGCTCTAGCGGGATCTCAAACGAGCAGTACTTC. Amino acids: CASSSSGISNEQYF.

The chain has TRBV11-3 and TRBJ2-3; 9 bases agree with TRBD2. Per germline, CDR1 SGHNT and CDR2 YENEEA. The junction had 5 bases not matched to a gene; V was cut back by 2 bases and J by 2 bases. This CDR3 comprises 16 residues. The CDR3 coding sequence is TGTGCCAGCAGCTTAAGCAGCGGGGGGTACACAGATACGCAGTATTTT. Amino acids: CASSLSSGGYTDTQYF.

This clonotype occurred a few times. This chain links TRBV6-5 with TRBJ2-6; weak D call: TRBD2 (5 bases). Trimming took off 2 bases at V and 2 bases at J, with 10 bases between the two ends. Germline V gene lookup returns CDR1 MNHEY and CDR2 SVGAGI. This CDR3 region has 16 residues. In DNA, the CDR3 is TGTGCCAGCAGTTACCAGGTGCGGGCTGGGGCCAACGTCCTGACTTTC. Amino acid sequence: CASSYQVRAGANVLTF.

There are many counts of this clonotype. The V gene is TRBV10-3, the J gene TRBJ2-7; perhaps TRBD1 as D (5 bases). The CDR3 length is 12 residues. The germline gives CDR1 ENHRY, CDR2 SYGVKD. V shed 3 bases and J shed 4 bases, with 7 bases lying between them. The CDR3 DNA reads as TGTGCCATCAGTGACTCAGGGTACGAGCAGTACTTC. Translation: CAISDSGYEQYF.

The chain combines TRBV5-1 with TRBJ2-1; D possibly corresponds to TRBD2 (6 bases). The CDR3 contains 13 residues. Germline-derived CDR1 and CDR2 are SGHRS and YFSETQ. Deletions cut 2 bases from V and 9 bases from J, with 12 bases between. The CDR3 DNA reads TGCGCCAGCAGCTTCGGAGGGAAGGGTGAGCAGTTCTTC. Protein product: CASSFGGKGEQFF.

This clonotype was seen only a few times. The V gene is TRBV5-6, the J gene TRBJ2-7; TRBD2 aligns across 11 bases. Germline CDR1 reads SGHDT; CDR2 reads YYEEEE. The CDR3 runs 15 residues. With V trimmed by 4 bases and J by 3 bases, 6 bases remained unmatched. The CDR3: CASSIGTSGYYEQYF. The CDR3 coding sequence is TGTGCCAGCAGCATAGGGACTAGCGGATACTACGAGCAGTACTTC.

In this sample, this clonotype turned up many times. This sequence joins TRBV10-3 and TRBJ2-7; weak D call: TRBD2 (5 bases). With 3 bases removed from V and 4 bases from J, the gap between germline ends came to 10 bases. In germline, CDR1 is ENHRY, CDR2 SYGVKD. The CDR3 has 13 residues. CDR3 in DNA: TGTGCCATCAGTGATAGCGTGCCGTACGAGCAGTACTTC. It translates to CAISDSVPYEQYF.

A remark on this clonotype: An end of the junction differs from the germline gene, which may be a read error. The chain has TRBV29-1 and TRBJ2-2; 10 bases are shared with TRBD2. CDR3 length: 12 amino acids. Per the germline V gene, CDR1 is SQVTM and CDR2 is ANQGSEA. CDR3 in amino acids: CSVERSGGERFF. As DNA, the CDR3 is TGCAGCGTTGAAAGGAGCGGGGGGGAGCGGTTTTTT.

This clonotype showed up many times. The V call is TRBV29-1, the J call TRBJ2-1, with 7 bases matching TRBD1. Trimming took 1 base from V and 2 from J; bases not matched to a gene: 2. Germline lookup yields CDR1 SQVTM and CDR2 ANQGSEA. The CDR3 length is 14 residues. The CDR3 DNA sequence: TGCAGCGTTGAAGGTCAGGGGGCCTACAATGAGCAGTTCTTC. Its translation is CSVEGQGAYNEQFF.

This clonotype appeared a few times. V gene TRBV6-2 or TRBV6-3 combines with J gene TRBJ1-1; D call uncertain. In germline, CDR1 is MNHEY, CDR2 SVGEGT. Deletions cut 6 bases from V and 9 bases from J, with 17 bases between. The CDR3 covers 13 residues. CDR3 sequence (DNA): TGTGCCAGCAGACCCCCTGGAAGTCGGCAAGCTTTCTTT. Its translation is CASRPPGSRQAFF.

CDR3 nucleotides: TGCAGTGCTCCATACAGGGGCACCGGGGAGCTGTTTTTT. Its translation is CSAPYRGTGELFF. The rearrangement joins TRBV20-1 to TRBJ2-2, with TRBD1 identical over 7 bases. CDR1 is DFQATT and CDR2 is SNEGSKA in the germline V gene (reference sequence). The CDR3 is made up of 13 amino acids. V lost 5 bases to trimming and J lost 4 bases; unmatched junction nucleotides: 4.

V gene TRBV27 combines with J gene TRBJ2-7; D may be TRBD2 (7 bases). Trimming shortened V by 5 bases and J by 4 bases, and 24 bases separated the two germline ends. Germline loops: CDR1 MNHEY, CDR2 SMNVEV (reference sequence). This CDR3 has 17 residues. The CDR3 loop reads CASSPTSGRGGGYEQYF. CDR3 DNA sequence: TGTGCCAGCAGTCCTACCAGCGGTAGAGGGGGGGGTTACGAGCAGTACTTC.

This clonotype appeared many times. The rearrangement links TRBV5-5 to TRBJ1-1, with 9 bases lining up with TRBD1. CDR1 and CDR2 (germline): SGHKS, YYEKEE (reference sequence). Trimming removed 2 bases from V and 5 bases from J; junction bases left unmatched: 7. CDR3 length: 15 residues. The CDR3 spells CASSFKGTGRTEAFF. As DNA, the CDR3 is TGTGCCAGCAGCTTTAAAGGGACAGGGAGGACTGAAGCTTTCTTT.

The chain has TRBV29-1 and TRBJ2-4, with unresolved D. The CDR3 consists of 11 residues. V dropped 4 bases and J dropped 3 bases, with 4 bases sitting between them. The germline CDR1 and CDR2 sequences are SQVTM and ANQGSEA. CDR3 bases: TGCAGCGTTGCGAGCAAAAACATTCAGTACTTC. The encoded protein is CSVASKNIQYF.

This clonotype was counted between two and nine times. The chain carries TRBV7-6 and TRBJ1-1; the D is unclear. CDR3 size: 13 residues. Germline lookup yields CDR1 SGHVS and CDR2 FNYEAQ. V was cut by 3 bases and J by 4 bases, with 9 bases left in between. CDR3 nucleotides: TGTGCCAGCAGCTTTAATCTTGCCACTGAAGCTTTCTTT. Encoded protein: CASSFNLATEAFF.

A note on this clonotype: It may be a read error: a sequence one base away is much more abundant. This chain joins TRBV12-3 or TRBV12-4 and TRBJ2-7; TRBD2 agrees at 9 bases. CDR3 length equals 16 residues. Germline trimming cut 6 bases from V and 2 bases from J; bases unmatched to any gene: 11. Here the CDR3 DNA reads TGTGCCAGCAGCCCCGATGGACTAGCGACCACCTACGAGCAGTACTTC. Protein sequence: CASSPDGLATTYEQYF.

This clonotype was seen a handful of times. The chain links TRBV20-1 to TRBJ1-2; D unresolved. CDR3 length equals 13 residues. Germline loops: CDR1 DFQATT, CDR2 SNEGSKA (reference sequence). Trimming removed 0 bases at V and 6 bases at J, with 11 bases between. The CDR3 region is CSARDSRRNGYTF. The CDR3, as DNA: TGCAGTGCTAGAGATTCAAGGCGCAATGGCTACACCTTC.

This clonotype has at least ten counts. The CDR3 loop is CASSYSSGIETQYF. The CDR3 bases are TGTGCCAGCAGTTACTCGAGTGGGATAGAGACCCAGTACTTC. The chain uses TRBV6-6 and TRBJ2-5; D unresolved. This CDR3 region has 14 residues. The germline gives CDR1 MNHNY, CDR2 SVGAGI (reference sequence). V lost 0 bases, J lost 4 bases, and 9 bases lay in between.

The sample holds a few counts of this clonotype. This chain links TRBV5-8 with TRBJ1-5; D gene unclear. V lost 5 bases and J 4 bases, leaving 13 bases between the germline ends. Germline CDR1 reads SGHTS; CDR2 reads YDEGEE. The CDR3 spans 14 residues. The CDR3 coding sequence is TGTGCCAGCAGACCCGGGAGACCTAATCAGCCCCAGCATTTT. This encodes CASRPGRPNQPQHF.

The chain links TRBV24-1 to TRBJ1-1; 7 bases fit TRBD1. The J segment lost 8 bases and the V segment lost 5 bases, leaving 7 bases of the junction unmatched. CDR3 size: 13 residues. The germline V gene encodes CDR1 KGHDR and CDR2 SFDVKD. The CDR3 region is CATSGRQGGEAFF. The CDR3 nucleotides are TGTGCCACCAGTGGGAGGCAGGGGGGGGAAGCTTTCTTT.

As for this clonotype: Relative to the germline gene, one junction end is altered; a read error may explain this. The chain recombines TRBV3-1 with TRBJ2-1; a possible D gene is TRBD2 (6 bases). Germline V gives CDR1 LGHDT, CDR2 YNNKEL (reference sequence). CDR3 length: 13 amino acids. The CDR3 loop is CTSGQSFRGEQFF. The CDR3 DNA follows: TGTACCAGCGGGCAGTCTTTCAGAGGTGAGCAGTTCTTC.

For this clonotype: Possible read error: a much larger clone is one base away. V usage is TRBV5-5 and J usage is TRBJ2-2; D possibly corresponds to TRBD2 (5 bases). CDR1 SGHKS and CDR2 YYEKEE come from the germline V gene (reference sequence). Trimming left V 5 bases short and J 1 base short, with 12 bases between. This CDR3 contains 15 residues. CDR3 nucleotides: TGTGCCAGCAGTAGCGTCAGGCAGAACACCGGGGAGCTGTTTTTT. Its protein is CASSSVRQNTGELFF.

This clonotype was seen a single time. A much larger clone is a single base away; this may be a read error. The chain recombines TRBV9 with TRBJ2-1; maybe TRBD2 (6 bases). The CDR3 covers 16 residues. With 0 bases removed from V and 8 bases from J, the gap between germline ends came to 18 bases. Looked up from germline, CDR1 is SGDLS and CDR2 is YYNGEE. CDR3 sequence reads: CASSVGAETSRDEQFF. The CDR3 nucleotides read TGTGCCAGCAGCGTAGGGGCCGAGACTAGTAGAGATGAGCAGTTCTTC.

The chain has TRBV7-2 and TRBJ2-1, with TRBD2 matching over 13 bases. Trimming at V came to 1 base and at J to 10 bases, leaving 4 bases not matched to a gene. Germline V CDR1 and CDR2: SGHTA, FQGNSA. The CDR3 has 15 residues. CDR3 in DNA: TGTGCCAGCAGCTTAGGACTAGCGGGGGGAATGGAGCAGTTCTTC. It translates to CASSLGLAGGMEQFF.

V and J are TRBV20-1 and TRBJ1-2; D remains ambiguous. Trimming shortened V by 6 bases and J by 8 bases, and 22 bases separated the two germline ends. The CDR3 runs 14 residues. The germline CDR1 and CDR2 sequences are DFQATT and SNEGSKA (reference sequence). CDR3 in DNA: TGCAGTGCACGCAACATTGCTGCTAAAGGAGGCTACACCTTC. Translated, it gives CSARNIAAKGGYTF.